This T cell receptor beta chain is drawn from a study of blood T cell repertoires in COVID-19. Study summary: PBMCs, B-cell-depleted T cells, or T cells were the source of the cDNA or gDNA that made up the material.

The CDR3 totals 17 residues. From germline, CDR1 is MGHRA and CDR2 YSYEKL. Unmatched junction bases numbered 13, after V lost 5 bases and J lost 4 bases. TCRdb's copy holds only in-frame clones and misses some; the assay was immunoSEQ multiplex PCR. The sample has around 400,000 clones; over 85% are singletons. Those who participated ranged in age from 18 to 89 years and resided in 20 to 25 US areas. Participants' own reports of clinical history determined their cohort assignment. Recovered Cohort 3 donors showed two negative PCRs, clearance, or symptom resolution. This sequence was found in a woman in her 30s who had recovered from COVID-19. The genes are TRBV4-1 and TRBJ1-4; 7 bases align to TRBD1. The specimen was PBMCs or T cells enriched from blood (not recorded which). CDR3 DNA sequence: TGCGCCAGCAGCGGGAACAGGGGTTTCGGGGTTAATGAAAAACTGTTTTTT. Its translation is CASSGNRGFGVNEKLFF.